This T cell receptor beta chain appears in the sequencing data of a study of regulatory T cells in long-lasting Graves disease. Study overall: Newly diagnosed Graves' patients had taken antithyroid drugs under 3 months.

The sample's time point: newly diagnosed GD, antithyroid drugs for less than 3 months. Generation of the TCR library employed RNA extracted from PBMCs. Per American Thyroid Association guidelines, Graves' disease was diagnosed. Study conclusions and caveats: New patients shared approximately 1,000 public clonotypes, and persistent patients shared more, with 2,741. Compared with new cases, persistent Graves' patients showed reduced TCR diversity.

This clonotype was seen more than once but under ten times. Its antigen remains unidentified. An end of the junction does not agree with germline; a read error may underlie this. With iRepertoire HTBI primers and Arm-PCR of CDR3 regions, TCR beta libraries were built. TCRdb used MiXCR to reprocess the multiplex PCR reads, holding one entry per CDR3 protein. Altogether around 230,000 distinct CDR3 sequences are present, around 20% being singletons, with the ten largest covering around 21%. The sequencing here drew on peripheral blood mononuclear cells (PBMCs), taken at new diagnosis, from a patient treated with antithyroid drugs. This sequence originates from a female donor with Graves disease.

The CDR3 DNA reads TGTGCCAGCAGCTCAGAGGGGCAAGATGCGCAGTATTTT. This encodes CASSSEGQDAQYF. The J gene is TRBJ2-3, the V gene TRBV7-2, with D perhaps TRBD1 or TRBD2 (5 bases each). The CDR3 contains 13 residues. CDR1 SGHTA and CDR2 FQGNSA come from the germline V gene.